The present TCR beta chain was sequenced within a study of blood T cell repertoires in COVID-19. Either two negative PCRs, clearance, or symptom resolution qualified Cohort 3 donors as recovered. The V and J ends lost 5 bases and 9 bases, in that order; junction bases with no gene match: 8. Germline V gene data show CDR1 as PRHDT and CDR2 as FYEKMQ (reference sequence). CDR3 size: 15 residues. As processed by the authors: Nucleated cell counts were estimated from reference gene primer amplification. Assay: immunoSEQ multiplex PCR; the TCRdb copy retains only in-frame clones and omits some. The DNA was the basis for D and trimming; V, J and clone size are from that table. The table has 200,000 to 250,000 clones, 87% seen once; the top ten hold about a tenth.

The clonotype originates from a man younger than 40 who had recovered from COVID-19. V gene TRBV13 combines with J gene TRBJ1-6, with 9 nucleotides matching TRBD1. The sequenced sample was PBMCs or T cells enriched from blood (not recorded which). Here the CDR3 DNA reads TGTGCCAGCAGCAACAAAGGGACAGGGCTTTCACCCCTCCACTTT. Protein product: CASSNKGTGLSPLHF.